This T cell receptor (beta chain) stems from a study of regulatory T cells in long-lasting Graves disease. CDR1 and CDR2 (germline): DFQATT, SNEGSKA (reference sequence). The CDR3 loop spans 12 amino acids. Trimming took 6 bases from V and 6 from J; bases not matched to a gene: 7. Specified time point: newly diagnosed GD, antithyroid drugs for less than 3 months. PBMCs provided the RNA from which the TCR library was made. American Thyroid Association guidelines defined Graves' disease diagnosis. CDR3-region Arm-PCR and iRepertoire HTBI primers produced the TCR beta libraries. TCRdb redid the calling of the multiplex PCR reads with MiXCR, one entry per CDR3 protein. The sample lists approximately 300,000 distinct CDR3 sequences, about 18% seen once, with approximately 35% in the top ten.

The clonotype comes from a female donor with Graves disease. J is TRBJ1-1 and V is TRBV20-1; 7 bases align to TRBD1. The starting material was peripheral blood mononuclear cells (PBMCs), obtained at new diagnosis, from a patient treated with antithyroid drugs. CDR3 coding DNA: TGCAGTGCACGACAGGGAGGCTCTGAAGCTTTCTTT. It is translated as CSARQGGSEAFF.